This T cell receptor (beta chain) was documented in a study of response to subunit inactivated influenza vaccine. Overall study results and limits: Each seasonal influenza vaccination recruits few new T cells, the authors suggested.

This clonotype was seen more than once but under ten times. Its antigen remains unknown. The trim removed 5 bases at V and 7 bases at J, leaving 5 bases unmatched. The CDR3 runs to 13 residues. The germline gives CDR1 LNHNV, CDR2 YYDKDF (reference sequence). Each CDR3 protein is one row after TCRdb ran MiXCR on the RT-PCR reads. The table records hundreds of thousands of distinct CDR3 sequences, about 15% of them present only once. This clonotype was obtained from a man aged 50 to 60 who received an inactivated influenza vaccine. Sample: PBMCs from blood, taken 14 days before vaccination. The chain recombines TRBV15 with TRBJ1-2; 9 bases map to TRBD1. The CDR3 DNA sequence: TGTGCCACCAGCGCCCGGACAGGGGCTGGCTACACCTTC. This gives the protein CATSARTGAGYTF.